The following is a TCR beta chain sequence with its context. The sample comes from a study of blood T cell repertoires in COVID-19. Across the whole study: Both acute and convalescent COVID-19 samples were obtained from the United States, Italy and Spain.

Profiling relied on immunoSEQ multiplex PCR, and the TCRdb table lists in-frame clones only, not all of them. Of 240,000 or so clones listed, approximately 86% were seen once; the top ten hold 6% to 9%. Germline CDR1 reads SGHRS; CDR2 reads YFSETQ. Trimming shortened V by 0 bases and J by 3 bases, and 17 bases separated the two germline ends. The CDR3 has 17 residues. The chain carries TRBV5-1 and TRBJ2-3, with TRBD2 as a possible D gene (7 bases). The sequence came from a man between 60 and 75 years old who had recovered from COVID-19. Input material: peripheral blood. The CDR3 here is CASSLGPAGAHTDTQYF. The CDR3 region has the DNA TGCGCCAGCAGCTTGGGTCCGGCGGGGGCTCATACAGATACGCAGTATTTT.